One and the same sample provided the 24 T cell receptor beta chains below, sequenced in a study of blood T cell repertoires in COVID-19. TCRdb's table, derived via immunoSEQ multiplex PCR, lists solely in-frame clones and lacks some. The top ten clones hold around 27% of a sample with tens of thousands of clones, 83% of them seen once. Specimen: peripheral blood. The receptors were sampled from a woman older than 75 with acute or convalescent COVID-19.

CDR3 in amino acids: CASSPQGDTGELFF. The CDR3 DNA reads as TGTGCCAGCTCACCTCAGGGTGACACCGGGGAGCTGTTTTTT. The V gene is TRBV18, the J gene TRBJ2-2; perhaps TRBD1 as D (5 bases). V was shortened by 3 bases and J by 3 bases, with 8 bases between the two germline ends. Looked up from germline, CDR1 is KGHSH and CDR2 is LQKENI. This CDR3 is 14 amino acids long. Based on the CDR3 plus reference TRBV18 and TRBJ2-2, the full variable domain is NAGVMQNPRHLVRRRGQEARLRCSPMKGHSHVYWYRQLPEEGLKFMVYLQKENIIDESGMPKERFSAEFPKEGPSILRIQQVVRGDSAAYFCASSPQGDTGELFFGEGSRLTVL.

The genes are TRBV2 and TRBJ1-2; perhaps TRBD1 as D (6 bases). Germline CDR1 SNHLY, CDR2 FYNNEI. V was pared by 6 bases and J by 3 bases, with 8 bases between. The CDR3 is 12 residues long. The chain's CDR3 is CASSGQYYGYTF. The DNA of the CDR3 is TGTGCCAGCAGCGGACAGTACTATGGCTACACCTTC. The variable domain in full, with the rest retrieved from reference TRBV2 and TRBJ1-2, is EPEVTQTPSHQVTQMGQEVILRCVPISNHLYFYWYRQILGQKVEFLVSFYNNEISEKSEIFDDQFSVERPDGSNFTLKIRSTKLEDSAMYFCASSGQYYGYTFGSGTRLTVV.

The CDR3 is CASSLVGQISETQYF. CDR3 DNA sequence: TGTGCCAGCAGCTTAGTGGGACAGATTTCTGAGACCCAGTACTTC. The V call is TRBV7-9, the J call TRBJ2-5, with TRBD1 matching over 7 bases. There are 15 residues in the CDR3. The ends lost 1 base at V and 5 bases at J; junction bases unmatched: 7. CDR1 is SEHNR, CDR2 FQNEAQ, per germline (reference sequence).

The chain uses TRBV6-6 and TRBJ2-3, with a possible D match to TRBD2 (5 bases). V was pared by 2 bases and J by 0 bases, with 9 bases between. The germline gives CDR1 MNHNY, CDR2 SVGAGI (reference sequence). The CDR3 spans 15 residues. CDR3 in amino acids: CASSYAGISTDTQYF. CDR3 DNA: TGTGCCAGCAGTTACGCGGGTATCAGCACAGATACGCAGTATTTT.

The chain recombines TRBV29-1 with TRBJ2-7; a weak D match, TRBD2 (6 bases). In germline, CDR1 is SQVTM, CDR2 ANQGSEA. The V and J ends lost 7 bases and 3 bases respectively, with 10 bases between them. The CDR3 spans 11 residues. This CDR3 is CSGKTSYEQYF. In DNA form, the CDR3 reads TGCAGCGGCAAGACTAGCTACGAGCAGTACTTC.

The rearrangement uses TRBV7-9 and TRBJ2-4; 9 bases fit TRBD2. Germline CDR1 and CDR2: SEHNR and FQNEAQ (reference sequence). The CDR3 runs to 17 residues. The V gene end was trimmed by 0 bases and the J gene end by 1 base; junction bases not matched to a gene: 4. CDR3 nucleotides: TGTGCCAGCAGCTTAGCTTCCAGCGGGAGGGCCAAAAACATTCAGTACTTC. Translation: CASSLASSGRAKNIQYF.

The CDR3 sequence: CASSPIAGWGETQYF. As DNA, the CDR3 is TGTGCCAGCAGTCCAATAGCGGGGTGGGGAGAGACCCAGTACTTC. V is TRBV2 and J is TRBJ2-5, with 8 nucleotides matching TRBD2. Germline V CDR1 and CDR2: SNHLY, FYNNEI. V lost 5 bases to trimming and J lost 4 bases; unmatched junction nucleotides: 9. This CDR3 contains 15 residues. The whole variable domain, filled in from reference TRBV2 and TRBJ2-5, reads EPEVTQTPSHQVTQMGQEVILRCVPISNHLYFYWYRQILGQKVEFLVSFYNNEISEKSEIFDDQFSVERPDGSNFTLKIRSTKLEDSAMYFCASSPIAGWGETQYFGPGTRLLVL.

This clone was picked up a small number of times. This rearrangement joins TRBV7-2 to TRBJ1-5, with 8 bases that match TRBD1. V was clipped by 2 bases and J by 7 bases; unmatched bases: 4. CDR1 is SGHTA, CDR2 FQGNSA, per germline. CDR3 length equals 14 residues. This CDR3 is CASSLSTGEQPQHF. In DNA form, the CDR3 reads TGTGCCAGCAGCTTATCGACAGGGGAGCAGCCCCAGCATTTT.

J is TRBJ2-3 and V is TRBV5-1; the match to TRBD1 covers 7 bases. Losses at the gene ends were 4 bases for V and 2 bases for J; bases not matched to a gene: 4. Germline CDR1 is SGHRS and CDR2 is YFSETQ. The CDR3 has 14 residues. The CDR3 nucleotides read TGCGCCAGCAGCCCGGGACAGCACACAGATACGCAGTATTTT. Translation: CASSPGQHTDTQYF. The variable domain in full, with the rest retrieved from reference TRBV5-1 and TRBJ2-3, is KAGVTQTPRYLIKTRGQQVTLSCSPISGHRSVSWYQQTPGQGLQFLFEYFSETQRNKGNFPGRFSGRQFSNSRSEMNVSTLELGDSALYLCASSPGQHTDTQYFGPGTRLTVL.

The chain joins TRBV19 to TRBJ2-3; D possibly corresponds to TRBD2 (5 bases). Germline CDR1 reads LNHDA; CDR2 reads SQIVND (reference sequence). The CDR3 length is 15 residues. V dropped 4 bases and J dropped 4 bases, with 15 bases sitting between them. Here the CDR3 reads CASSTSAPRADTQYF. Here the CDR3 DNA reads TGTGCCAGTAGTACCTCTGCGCCGAGGGCAGATACGCAGTATTTT.

The V and J genes are TRBV4-3 and TRBJ1-2; weak D call: TRBD1 (5 bases). CDR1 is LGHNA, CDR2 YSLEER, per germline. The CDR3 extends over 15 amino acids. V lost 0 bases and J lost 4, with 12 bases in between. CDR3 nucleotide sequence: TGCGCCAGCAGCCAAGACGGGGGTTTGAGCTATGGCTACACCTTC. Its translation: CASSQDGGLSYGYTF.

The chain is built from TRBV7-2 and TRBJ2-1; 8 bases are shared with TRBD2. CDR1 and CDR2 (germline): SGHTA, FQGNSA. V gave up 5 bases and J gave up 4 bases; unmatched junction bases: 7. The CDR3 runs to 15 residues. The CDR3 bases are TGTGCCAGCAGCCTAGGACTAGCAGATTACAATGAGCAGTTCTTC. Its translation is CASSLGLADYNEQFF. The full variable domain, with the rest looked up from reference TRBV7-2 and TRBJ2-1, is GAGVSQSPSNKVTEKGKDVELRCDPISGHTALYWYRQSLGQGLEFLIYFQGNSAPDKSGLPSDRFSAERTGGSVSTLTIQRTQQEDSAVYLCASSLGLADYNEQFFGPGTRLTVL.

V gene TRBV10-2 combines with J gene TRBJ1-3; D uncertain. This CDR3 spans 16 amino acids. V shed 3 bases and J shed 0 bases, with 12 bases lying between them. CDR1 and CDR2 from the germline V gene are WSHSY and SAAADI. The CDR3 bases are TGCGCCAGCAGTGAAGTCTATCGACTCTCTGGAAACACCATATATTTT. This translates into CASSEVYRLSGNTIYF.

The chain joins TRBV5-1 to TRBJ2-7; TRBD2 matches 12 bases. CDR1 SGHRS and CDR2 YFSETQ come from the germline V gene. Trimming took 3 bases from V and 6 from J; bases not matched to a gene: 4. The CDR3 is 14 amino acids. The CDR3 loop reads CASSSRLAGVEQYF. CDR3 DNA: TGCGCCAGCAGCTCACGACTAGCGGGAGTCGAGCAGTACTTC.

This chain connects TRBV18 to TRBJ2-7, with 12 nucleotides matching TRBD2. Germline loops: CDR1 KGHSH, CDR2 LQKENI. The CDR3 is made up of 18 amino acids. Germline trimming cut 3 bases from V and 0 bases from J; bases unmatched to any gene: 9. The CDR3 nucleotides are TGTGCCAGCTCACCTGTTTACCGGACTAGCGGGGCCTCCTACGAGCAGTACTTC. It specifies CASSPVYRTSGASYEQYF.

The chain combines TRBV6-5 with TRBJ1-5; D is unresolved. The CDR3 is made up of 12 amino acids. With 6 bases removed from V and 5 bases from J, the gap between germline ends came to 8 bases. Germline CDR1 is MNHEY and CDR2 is SVGAGI. The CDR3 DNA is TGTGCCAGCAGCCTGAGTGATCAGCCCCAGCATTTT. Translation gives CASSLSDQPQHF.

This chain connects TRBV19 to TRBJ2-4; D may be TRBD1 (5 bases). The CDR3 covers 13 residues. Germline loops: CDR1 LNHDA, CDR2 SQIVND (reference sequence). V shed 5 bases and J shed 9 bases, with 14 bases lying between them. In DNA, the CDR3 is TGTGCCAGTAGTGCGACAGTTCAGGCCATTCAGTACTTC. Its protein product is CASSATVQAIQYF.

V and J are TRBV28 and TRBJ1-1; TRBD1 might be the D (5 bases). The CDR3 is 13 amino acids. Germline V gene sequence: CDR1 MDHEN, CDR2 SYDVKM. Trimming cost V 6 bases and J 5 bases, with 13 bases left between them. CDR3 bases: TGTGCCAGCAGGGGCGGGGGTCGGACTGAAGCTTTCTTT. It specifies CASRGGGRTEAFF.

The chain couples TRBV18 to TRBJ1-6, with 11 bases that match TRBD1. Germline-derived CDR1 and CDR2 are KGHSH and LQKENI. V shed 2 bases and J 10 bases; nucleotides not matched to a gene: 7. The CDR3 covers 16 residues. The CDR3 here is CASSPNSGTGGSPLHF. The CDR3 region has the DNA TGTGCCAGCTCACCAAATTCCGGGACAGGGGGGTCACCCCTCCACTTT.

The chain is built from TRBV6-5 and TRBJ1-6; D gene unclear. The length of the CDR3 is 15 residues. CDR1 and CDR2 (germline): MNHEY, SVGAGI. With 0 bases removed from V and 7 bases from J, the gap between germline ends came to 10 bases. CDR3 amino acids: CASSYSPGGNSPLHF. CDR3 nucleotide sequence: TGTGCCAGCAGTTACTCTCCGGGCGGGAATTCACCCCTCCACTTT.

In regard to this clone: The junction shows a germline mismatch at one end, possibly a read error. This rearrangement joins TRBV3-1 (or the pseudogene TRBV3-2) to TRBJ2-1, with D possibly TRBD2 on 7 matching bases. The CDR3 is 15 residues long. The germline V gene has CDR1 LGHDT and CDR2 YNNKEL (reference sequence). CDR3 sequence (DNA): TGTGCCAGCAGTCAAGCGGGACACACCTACAATGAGCAGTTCTTC. It yields the protein CASSQAGHTYNEQFF.

The chain uses TRBV19 and TRBJ2-7, with D maybe TRBD2 (5 bases). The ends were cut back, 1 base at V and 7 bases at J, with 17 bases in the middle. This CDR3 contains 15 residues. Looked up from germline, CDR1 is LNHDA and CDR2 is SQIVND (reference sequence). CDR3 coding DNA: TGTGCCAGTAGTATAGTATCCGGGCCCAGGAGGGAGCAGTACTTC. It specifies CASSIVSGPRREQYF.

This clone was picked up one time. The CDR3 region is CATSGTGQTDTQYF. The CDR3 DNA follows: TGTGCCACCAGCGGAACGGGACAGACAGATACGCAGTATTTT. J is TRBJ2-3 and V is TRBV15, with TRBD1 matching over 7 bases. The trim removed 5 bases at V and 3 bases at J, leaving 5 bases unmatched. This CDR3 is built from 14 residues. Germline values: CDR1 LNHNV, CDR2 YYDKDF (reference sequence).

The chain couples TRBV7-2 to TRBJ2-7, with TRBD2 identical over 14 bases. Germline V gene sequence: CDR1 SGHTA, CDR2 FQGNSA. The V gene end was trimmed by 3 bases and the J gene end by 4 bases; junction bases not matched to a gene: 5. The CDR3 sequence is 16 residues long. CDR3 region: CASSFSGLAGGYEQYF. DNA of the CDR3: TGTGCCAGCAGCTTCTCCGGACTAGCGGGAGGTTACGAGCAGTACTTC.